These 5 T cell receptor beta chains were sequenced from one sample in a study of OX40 agonist ivuxolimab in advanced cancers. Produced via immunoSEQ multiplex PCR; TCRdb's table is partial and in-frame only. The sample includes just under 60,000 clones, about 90% of them seen just once. The specimen was CD4+ or CD8+ T cells sorted from blood, collected in a trial of the OX40 agonist ivuxolimab. Source of these receptors: an adult with an advanced solid tumor such as melanoma, head and neck, liver or kidney cancer.

This sequence joins TRBV4-1 and TRBJ2-5, with 16 bases matching TRBD2. CDR1 is MGHRA, CDR2 YSYEKL, per germline. V lost 6 bases and J lost 11; bases outside the gene matches: 3. There are 13 residues in the CDR3. The CDR3 nucleotides read TGCGCCAGCAGGGGACTAGCGGGAGGGGAGCAGTACTTC. Translating it yields CASRGLAGGEQYF.

The V gene is TRBV9, the J gene TRBJ1-5; 9 nucleotides align to TRBD1. The CDR3 extends over 13 amino acids. CDR1 and CDR2 from the germline V gene are SGDLS and YYNGEE. V lost 8 bases and J lost 1; bases outside the gene matches: 1. In DNA form, the CDR3 reads TGTGCCAGTGGGACAGGGAGCAATCAGCCCCAGCATTTT. This sequence encodes CASGTGSNQPQHF. Full variable domain (rest looked up from reference TRBV9 and TRBJ1-5): DSGVTQTPKHLITATGQRVTLRCSPRSGDLSVYWYQQSLDQGLQFLIQYYNGEERAKGNILERFSAQQFPDLHSELNLSSLELGDSALYFCASGTGSNQPQHFGDGTRLSIL.

The chain employs TRBV27 and TRBJ2-3; D assignment may be TRBD1 or TRBD2 (6 bases each). The CDR3 totals 17 residues. The germline V gene encodes CDR1 MNHEY and CDR2 SMNVEV (reference sequence). Trimming removed 2 bases at V and 0 bases at J, with 15 bases between. For the CDR3, the DNA is TGTGCCAGCAGTTTAGGCTCGCCGGGGGCTAGCACAGATACGCAGTATTTT. Translated, it gives CASSLGSPGASTDTQYF.

The genes are TRBV7-9 and TRBJ2-7; 9 positions agree with TRBD2. The CDR3 loop spans 15 amino acids. V dropped 5 bases and J dropped 3; count of bases not matched to a gene: 8. Per the germline V gene, CDR1 is SEHNR and CDR2 is FQNEAQ (reference sequence). The CDR3 nucleotides are TGTGCCAGCAGCCCGATGGCTAGCGGGATCTACGAGCAGTACTTC. It yields the protein CASSPMASGIYEQYF.

This clone has more than one count but fewer than ten. The chain carries TRBV6-5 and TRBJ2-1; D might be TRBD1 (6 bases). Germline V CDR1 and CDR2: MNHEY, SVGAGI. Trimming pared 7 bases from V and 7 bases from J, leaving 8 bases between. The CDR3 runs to 11 residues. The CDR3, as DNA: TGTGCCAGCACAAGGGGGAATGAGCAGTTCTTC. Protein: CASTRGNEQFF.